This T cell receptor beta chain was profiled in a study of T cell responses to AZD1222 COVID-19 vaccine. Profiling relied on immunoSEQ multiplex PCR, and the TCRdb table lists in-frame clones only, not all of them. The sample shows just over 60,000 clones, approximately 80% of them seen only once. From germline, CDR1 is SEHNR and CDR2 FQNEAQ (reference sequence). This CDR3 comprises 13 residues. J gave up 10 bases and V 5 bases, and 4 bases lay outside the gene matches. The sequences come from peripheral blood, collected on day 0 of AZD1222 vaccination. The sequence was collected from an adult in good health. J is TRBJ1-6 and V is TRBV7-9, with 8 bases aligning to TRBD1. The CDR3 sequence: CASSGQGDSPLHF. CDR3 coding DNA: TGTGCCAGCAGCGGACAGGGAGACTCACCCCTCCACTTT.